These 3 T cell receptor beta chains came from one sample sequenced in a study of Graves' ophthalmopathy and Graves' hyperthyroidism. Beta-chain TCR CDR3 regions were amplified from RNA transcripts. An opening RT-PCR round employed HTBI primers and preceded a second-round multiplex PCR. One entry per CDR3 protein, called by TCRdb with MiXCR from the multiplex PCR reads. The data show under 350,000 distinct CDR3 sequences, about a sixth seen once. Material: peripheral blood. The origin of the receptors is an adult man with Graves' ophthalmopathy.

This clonotype was recorded at least ten times. V and J are TRBV6-5 and TRBJ2-2; D call uncertain. V dropped 2 bases and J dropped 3 bases, with 10 bases sitting between them. The CDR3 consists of 15 residues. CDR1 MNHEY and CDR2 SVGAGI come from the germline V gene. CDR3 sequence (DNA): TGTGCCAGCAGTTACGGGCATCGATACACCGGGGAGCTGTTTTTT. Its protein product is CASSYGHRYTGELFF.

This clonotype was observed many times. This chain links TRBV20-1 with TRBJ2-5; a weak D match, TRBD2 (7 bases). Germline V gene data show CDR1 as DFQATT and CDR2 as SNEGSKA (reference sequence). The CDR3 is 13 amino acids. Trimming pared 4 bases from V and 6 bases from J, leaving 15 bases between. This CDR3 is CSAIWGGLKTQYF. DNA of the CDR3: TGCAGTGCTATATGGGGGGGCTTGAAGACCCAGTACTTC.

This clonotype has ten or more counts. The chain employs TRBV10-1 and TRBJ1-2, with D maybe TRBD1 (5 bases). V was trimmed by 3 bases and J by 7 bases, leaving 18 bases between them. In germline, CDR1 is WNHNN, CDR2 SYGVQD (reference sequence). The CDR3 length is 15 residues. CDR3 protein: CASSEYWEGPGGYTF. The DNA for the CDR3 is TGCGCCAGCAGTGAATATTGGGAGGGACCAGGTGGCTACACCTTC.